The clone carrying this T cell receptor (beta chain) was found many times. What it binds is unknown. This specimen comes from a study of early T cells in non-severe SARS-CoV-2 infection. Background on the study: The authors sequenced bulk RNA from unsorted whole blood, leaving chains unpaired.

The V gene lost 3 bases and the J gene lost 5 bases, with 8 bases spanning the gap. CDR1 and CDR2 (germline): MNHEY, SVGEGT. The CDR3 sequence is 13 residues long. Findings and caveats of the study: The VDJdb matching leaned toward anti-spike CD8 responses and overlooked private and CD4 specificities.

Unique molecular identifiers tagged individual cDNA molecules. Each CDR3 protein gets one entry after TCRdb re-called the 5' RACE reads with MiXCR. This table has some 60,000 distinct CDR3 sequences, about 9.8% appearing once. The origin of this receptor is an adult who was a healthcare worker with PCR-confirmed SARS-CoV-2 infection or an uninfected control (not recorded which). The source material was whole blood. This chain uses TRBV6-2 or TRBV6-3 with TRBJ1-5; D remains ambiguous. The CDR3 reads CASSYSLHQPQHF. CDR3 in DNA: TGTGCCAGCAGTTATAGTTTGCATCAGCCCCAGCATTTT.